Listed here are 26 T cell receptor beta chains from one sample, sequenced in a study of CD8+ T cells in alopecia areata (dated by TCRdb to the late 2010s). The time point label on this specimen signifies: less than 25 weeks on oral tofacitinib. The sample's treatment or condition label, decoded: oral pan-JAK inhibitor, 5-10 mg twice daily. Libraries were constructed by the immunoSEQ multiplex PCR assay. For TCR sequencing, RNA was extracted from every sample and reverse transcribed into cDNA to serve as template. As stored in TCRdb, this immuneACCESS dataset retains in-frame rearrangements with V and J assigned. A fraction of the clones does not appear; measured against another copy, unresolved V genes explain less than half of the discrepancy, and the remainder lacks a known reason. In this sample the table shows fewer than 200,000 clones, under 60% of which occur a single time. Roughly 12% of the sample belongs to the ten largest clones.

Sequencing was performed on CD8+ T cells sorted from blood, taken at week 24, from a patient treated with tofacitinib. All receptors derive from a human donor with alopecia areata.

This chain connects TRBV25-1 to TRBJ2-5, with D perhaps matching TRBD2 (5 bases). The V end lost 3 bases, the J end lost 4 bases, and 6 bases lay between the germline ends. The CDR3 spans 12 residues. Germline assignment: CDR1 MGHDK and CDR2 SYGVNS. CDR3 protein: CASSETIETQYF. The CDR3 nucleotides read TGTGCCAGCAGTGAGACTATAGAGACCCAGTACTTC.

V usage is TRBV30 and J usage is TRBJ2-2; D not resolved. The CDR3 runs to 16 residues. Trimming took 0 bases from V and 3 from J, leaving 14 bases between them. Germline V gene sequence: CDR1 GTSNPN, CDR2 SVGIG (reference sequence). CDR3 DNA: TGTGCCTGGAGTGTTTATCAGGATACCCACACCGGGGAGCTGTTTTTT. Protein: CAWSVYQDTHTGELFF.

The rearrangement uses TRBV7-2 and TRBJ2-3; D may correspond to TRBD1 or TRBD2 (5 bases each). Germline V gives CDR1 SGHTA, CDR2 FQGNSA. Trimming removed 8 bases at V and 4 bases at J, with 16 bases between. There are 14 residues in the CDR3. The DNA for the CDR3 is TGTGCCAGCGCTAGAGGGGTAGTCGCAGATACGCAGTATTTT. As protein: CASARGVVADTQYF.

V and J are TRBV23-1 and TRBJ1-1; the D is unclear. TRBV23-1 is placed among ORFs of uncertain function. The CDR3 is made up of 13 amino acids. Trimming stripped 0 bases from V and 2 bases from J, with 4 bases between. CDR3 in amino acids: CASSQSSNTEAFF. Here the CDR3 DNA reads TGCGCCAGCAGTCAATCTTCCAACACTGAAGCTTTCTTT.

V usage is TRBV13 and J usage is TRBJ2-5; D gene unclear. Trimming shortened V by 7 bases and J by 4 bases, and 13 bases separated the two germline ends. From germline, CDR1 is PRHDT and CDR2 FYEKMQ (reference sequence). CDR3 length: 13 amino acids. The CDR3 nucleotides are TGTGCCAGCACCTCAACTGGTGGAGAGACCCAGTACTTC. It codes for CASTSTGGETQYF.

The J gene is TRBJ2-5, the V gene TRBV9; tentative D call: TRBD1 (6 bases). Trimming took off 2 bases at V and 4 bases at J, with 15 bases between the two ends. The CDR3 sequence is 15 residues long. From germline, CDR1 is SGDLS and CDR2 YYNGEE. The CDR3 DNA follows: TGTGCCAGCAGCGTCCTACAGGGCGCGGCAGAGACCCAGTACTTC. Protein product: CASSVLQGAAETQYF.

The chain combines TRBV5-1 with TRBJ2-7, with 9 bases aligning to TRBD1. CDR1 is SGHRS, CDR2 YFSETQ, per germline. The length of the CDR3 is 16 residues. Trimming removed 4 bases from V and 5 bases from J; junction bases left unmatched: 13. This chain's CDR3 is CASSPTAEDRGHEQYF. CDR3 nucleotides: TGCGCCAGCAGCCCCACCGCCGAGGACAGGGGCCACGAGCAGTACTTC.

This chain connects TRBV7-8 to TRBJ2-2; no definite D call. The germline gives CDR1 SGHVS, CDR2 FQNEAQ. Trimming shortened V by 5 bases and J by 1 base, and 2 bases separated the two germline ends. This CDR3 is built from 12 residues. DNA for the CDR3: TGTGCCAGCAGCCTGAACACCGGGGAGCTGTTTTTT. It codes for CASSLNTGELFF.

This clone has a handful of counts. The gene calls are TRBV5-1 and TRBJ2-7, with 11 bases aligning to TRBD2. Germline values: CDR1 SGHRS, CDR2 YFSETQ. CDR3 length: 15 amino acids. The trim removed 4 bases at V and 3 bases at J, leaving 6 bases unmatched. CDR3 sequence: CASSPEGLADYEQYF. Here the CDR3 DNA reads TGCGCCAGCAGCCCGGAGGGACTAGCGGACTACGAGCAGTACTTC.

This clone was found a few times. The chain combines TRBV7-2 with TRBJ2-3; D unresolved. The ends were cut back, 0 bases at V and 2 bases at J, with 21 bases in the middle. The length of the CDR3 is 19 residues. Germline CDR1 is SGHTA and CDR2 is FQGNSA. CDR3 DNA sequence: TGTGCCAGCAGCTTAGCGCCCACGGCGCTCCCAACCAACACAGATACGCAGTATTTT. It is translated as CASSLAPTALPTNTDTQYF.

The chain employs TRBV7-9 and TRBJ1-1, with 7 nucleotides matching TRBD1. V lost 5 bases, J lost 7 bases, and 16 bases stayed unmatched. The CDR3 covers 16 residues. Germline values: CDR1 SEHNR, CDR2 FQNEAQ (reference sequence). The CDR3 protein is CASSGMDRKIYIEAFF. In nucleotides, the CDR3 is TGTGCCAGCAGCGGTATGGACAGGAAGATCTATATTGAAGCTTTCTTT.

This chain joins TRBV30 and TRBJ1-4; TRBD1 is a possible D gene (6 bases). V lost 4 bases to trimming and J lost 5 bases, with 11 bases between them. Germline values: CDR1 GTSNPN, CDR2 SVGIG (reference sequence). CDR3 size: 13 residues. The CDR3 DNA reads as TGTGCCTGGACAGGGGCCCAAAATGAAAAACTGTTTTTT. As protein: CAWTGAQNEKLFF.

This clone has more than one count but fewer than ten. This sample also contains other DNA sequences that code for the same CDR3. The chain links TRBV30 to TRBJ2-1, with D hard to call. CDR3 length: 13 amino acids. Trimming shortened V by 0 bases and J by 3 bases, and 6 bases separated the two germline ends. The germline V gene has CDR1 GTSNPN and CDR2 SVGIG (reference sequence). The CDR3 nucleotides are TGTGCCTGGAGTGTAGCTAGCTACAATGAGCAGTTCTTC. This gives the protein CAWSVASYNEQFF.

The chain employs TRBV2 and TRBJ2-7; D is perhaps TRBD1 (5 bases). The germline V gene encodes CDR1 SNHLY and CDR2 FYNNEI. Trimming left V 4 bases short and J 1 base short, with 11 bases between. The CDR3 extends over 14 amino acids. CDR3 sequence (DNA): TGTGCCAGCAGTGCCGGACGACAGTCCTACGAGCAGTACTTC. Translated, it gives CASSAGRQSYEQYF.

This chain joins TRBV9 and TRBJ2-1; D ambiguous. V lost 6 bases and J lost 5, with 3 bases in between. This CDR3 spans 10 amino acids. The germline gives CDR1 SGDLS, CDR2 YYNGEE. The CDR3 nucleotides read TGTGCCAGCACCGACAATGAGCAGTTCTTC. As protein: CASTDNEQFF.

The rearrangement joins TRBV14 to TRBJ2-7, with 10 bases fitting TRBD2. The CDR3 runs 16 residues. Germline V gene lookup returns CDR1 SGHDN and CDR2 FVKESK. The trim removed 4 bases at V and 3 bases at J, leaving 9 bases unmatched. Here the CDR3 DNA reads TGTGCCAGCAGCCCGCCTTGGACTAGCGGCCTCTACGAGCAGTACTTC. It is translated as CASSPPWTSGLYEQYF.

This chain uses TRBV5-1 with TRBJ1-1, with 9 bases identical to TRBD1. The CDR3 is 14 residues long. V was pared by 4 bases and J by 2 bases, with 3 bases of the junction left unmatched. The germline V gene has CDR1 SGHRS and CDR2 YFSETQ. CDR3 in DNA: TGCGCCAGCAGCCGGACAGGGGCCAACACTGAAGCTTTCTTT. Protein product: CASSRTGANTEAFF.

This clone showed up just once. CDR3 region: CRESTDEQYF. CDR3 bases: TGTCGTGAATCCACCGACGAGCAGTACTTC. The V call is TRBV6-5, the J call TRBJ2-7; no definite D call. Germline V gene sequence: CDR1 MNHEY, CDR2 SVGAGI. CDR3 size: 10 residues.

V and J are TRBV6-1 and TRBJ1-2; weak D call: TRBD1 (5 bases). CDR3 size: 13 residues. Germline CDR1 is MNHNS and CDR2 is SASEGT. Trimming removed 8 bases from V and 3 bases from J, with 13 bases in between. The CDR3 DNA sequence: TGTGCCAGCCGGGGCCTACTAGACTATGGCTACACCTTC. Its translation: CASRGLLDYGYTF.

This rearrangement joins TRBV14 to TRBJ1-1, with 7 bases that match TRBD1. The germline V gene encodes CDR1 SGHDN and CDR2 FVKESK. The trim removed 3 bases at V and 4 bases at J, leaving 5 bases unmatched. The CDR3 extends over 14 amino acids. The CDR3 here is CASSQTTGATEAFF. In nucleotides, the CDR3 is TGTGCCAGCAGCCAGACCACAGGGGCCACTGAAGCTTTCTTT.

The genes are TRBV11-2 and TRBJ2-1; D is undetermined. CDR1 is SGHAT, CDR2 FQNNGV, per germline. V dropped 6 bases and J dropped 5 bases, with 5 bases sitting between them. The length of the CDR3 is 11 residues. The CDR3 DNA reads TGTGCCAGCAGGTGGGACAATGAGCAGTTCTTC. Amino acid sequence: CASRWDNEQFF.

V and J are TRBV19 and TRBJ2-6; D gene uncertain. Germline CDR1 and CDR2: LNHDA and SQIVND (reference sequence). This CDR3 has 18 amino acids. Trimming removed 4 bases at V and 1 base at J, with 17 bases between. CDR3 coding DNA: TGTGCCAGTAGTACCCCCGGAGATTACTCATCTGGGGCCAACGTCCTGACTTTC. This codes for CASSTPGDYSSGANVLTF.

CDR3 nucleotides: TGTGCCAGCAGCTCTGCGGCGGGGACTGAAGCTTTCTTT. Its translation: CASSSAAGTEAFF. The chain couples TRBV5-6 to TRBJ1-1; D unclear. The CDR3 length is 13 residues. The germline V gene encodes CDR1 SGHDT and CDR2 YYEEEE. V lost 3 bases to trimming and J lost 5 bases, with 11 bases between them. The variable domain in full, completed from reference TRBV5-6 and TRBJ1-1, reads DAGVTQSPTHLIKTRGQQVTLRCSPKSGHDTVSWYQQALGQGPQFIFQYYEEEERQRGNFPDRFSGHQFPNYSSELNVNALLLGDSALYLCASSSAAGTEAFFGQGTRLTVV.

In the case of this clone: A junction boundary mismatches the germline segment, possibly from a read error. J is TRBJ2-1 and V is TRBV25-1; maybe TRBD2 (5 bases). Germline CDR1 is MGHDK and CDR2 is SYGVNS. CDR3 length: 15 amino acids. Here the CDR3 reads CATSDLLRGPNEQFF. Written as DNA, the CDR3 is TGTGCCACCAGTGACCTCCTGAGAGGGCCTAATGAGCAGTTCTTC.

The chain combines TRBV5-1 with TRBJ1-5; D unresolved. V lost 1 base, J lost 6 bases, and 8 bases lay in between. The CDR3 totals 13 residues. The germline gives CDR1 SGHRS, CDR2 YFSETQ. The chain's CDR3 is CASSLSGSQPQHF. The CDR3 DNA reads TGCGCCAGCAGCTTGTCTGGGTCTCAGCCCCAGCATTTT.

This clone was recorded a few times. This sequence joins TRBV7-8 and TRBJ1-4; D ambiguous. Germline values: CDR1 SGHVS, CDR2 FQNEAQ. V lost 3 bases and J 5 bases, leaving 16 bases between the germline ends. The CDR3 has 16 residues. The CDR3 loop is CASSFGGLTDNEKLFF. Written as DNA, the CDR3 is TGTGCCAGCAGCTTTGGCGGACTCACGGACAATGAAAAACTGTTTTTT. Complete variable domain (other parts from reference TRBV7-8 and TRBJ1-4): GAGVSQSPRYKVAKRGQDVALRCDPISGHVSLFWYQQALGQGPEFLTYFQNEAQLDKSGLPSDRFFAERPEGSVSTLKIQRTQQEDSAVYLCASSFGGLTDNEKLFFGSGTQLSVL.